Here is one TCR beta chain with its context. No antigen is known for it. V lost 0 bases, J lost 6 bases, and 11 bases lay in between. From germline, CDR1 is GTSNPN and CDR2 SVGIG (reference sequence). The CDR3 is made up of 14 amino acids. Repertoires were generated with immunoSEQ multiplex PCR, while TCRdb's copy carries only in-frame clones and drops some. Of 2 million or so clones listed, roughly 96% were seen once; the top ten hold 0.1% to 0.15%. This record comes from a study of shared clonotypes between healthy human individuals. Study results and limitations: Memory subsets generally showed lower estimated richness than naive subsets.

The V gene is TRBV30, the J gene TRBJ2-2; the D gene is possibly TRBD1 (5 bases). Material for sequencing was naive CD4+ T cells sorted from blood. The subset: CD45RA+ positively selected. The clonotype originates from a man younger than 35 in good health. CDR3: CAWSVVQGAGELFF. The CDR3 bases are TGTGCCTGGAGTGTAGTTCAGGGTGCCGGGGAGCTGTTTTTT.